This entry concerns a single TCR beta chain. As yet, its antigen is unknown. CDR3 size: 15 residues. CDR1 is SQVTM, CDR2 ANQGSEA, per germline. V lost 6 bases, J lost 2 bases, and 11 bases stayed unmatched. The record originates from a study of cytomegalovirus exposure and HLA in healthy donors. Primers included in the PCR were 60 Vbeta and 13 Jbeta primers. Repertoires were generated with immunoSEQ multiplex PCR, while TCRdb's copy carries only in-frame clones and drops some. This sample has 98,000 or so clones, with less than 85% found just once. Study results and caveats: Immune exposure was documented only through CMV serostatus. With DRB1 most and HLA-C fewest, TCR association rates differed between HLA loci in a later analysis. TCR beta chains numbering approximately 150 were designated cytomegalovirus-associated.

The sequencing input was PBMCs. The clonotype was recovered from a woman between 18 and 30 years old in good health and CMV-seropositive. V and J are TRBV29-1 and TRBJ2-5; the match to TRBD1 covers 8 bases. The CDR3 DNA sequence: TGCAGCGTCAGCGACTCGACAGGGGAACAAGAGACCCAGTACTTC. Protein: CSVSDSTGEQETQYF.